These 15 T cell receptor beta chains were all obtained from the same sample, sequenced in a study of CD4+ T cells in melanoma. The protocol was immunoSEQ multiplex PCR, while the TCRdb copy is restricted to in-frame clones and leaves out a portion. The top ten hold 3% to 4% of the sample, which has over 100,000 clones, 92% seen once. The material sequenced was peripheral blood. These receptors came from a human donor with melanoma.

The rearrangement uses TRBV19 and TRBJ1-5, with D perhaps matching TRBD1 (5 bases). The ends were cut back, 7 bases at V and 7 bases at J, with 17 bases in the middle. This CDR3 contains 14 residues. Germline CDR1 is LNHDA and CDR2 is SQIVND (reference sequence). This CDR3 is CASTRASGGQPQHF. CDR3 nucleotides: TGTGCCAGTACCAGGGCCTCCGGAGGGCAGCCCCAGCATTTT.

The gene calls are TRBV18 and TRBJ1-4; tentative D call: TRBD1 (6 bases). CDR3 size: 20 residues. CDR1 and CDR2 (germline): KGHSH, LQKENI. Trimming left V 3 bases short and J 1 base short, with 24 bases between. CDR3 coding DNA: TGTGCCAGCTCACCTCGGGGCAGGGGCGCATCTGGTCTAACTAATGAAAAACTGTTTTTT. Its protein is CASSPRGRGASGLTNEKLFF.

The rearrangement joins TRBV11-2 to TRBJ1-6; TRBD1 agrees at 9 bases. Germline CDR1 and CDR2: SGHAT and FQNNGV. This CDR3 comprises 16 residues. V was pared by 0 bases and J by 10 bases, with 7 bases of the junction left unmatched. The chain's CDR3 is CASSLDLGTGTSPLHF. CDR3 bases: TGTGCCAGCAGCTTAGATTTGGGGACAGGGACATCACCCCTCCACTTT.

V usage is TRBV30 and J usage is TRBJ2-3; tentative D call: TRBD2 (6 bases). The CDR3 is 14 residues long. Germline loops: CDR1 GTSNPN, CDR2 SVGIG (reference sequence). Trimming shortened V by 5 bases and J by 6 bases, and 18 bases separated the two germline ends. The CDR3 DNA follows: TGTGCCTGGGGCTTTGGCGGAGGAGGGGATACGCAGTATTTT. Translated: CAWGFGGGGDTQYF.

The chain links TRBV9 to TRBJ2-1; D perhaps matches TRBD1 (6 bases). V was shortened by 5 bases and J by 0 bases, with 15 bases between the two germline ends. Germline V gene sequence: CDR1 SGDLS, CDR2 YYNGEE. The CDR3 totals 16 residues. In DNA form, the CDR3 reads TGTGCCAGCAGTCGGACAGCTTCGAGCTCCTACAATGAGCAGTTCTTC. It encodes CASSRTASSSYNEQFF.

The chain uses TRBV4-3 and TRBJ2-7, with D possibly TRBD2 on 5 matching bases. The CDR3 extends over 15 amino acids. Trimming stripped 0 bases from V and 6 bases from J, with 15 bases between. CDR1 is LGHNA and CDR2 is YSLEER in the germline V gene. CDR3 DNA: TGCGCCAGCAGCCAAGACCGGACGGTACGGGGCGAGCAGTACTTC. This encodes CASSQDRTVRGEQYF.

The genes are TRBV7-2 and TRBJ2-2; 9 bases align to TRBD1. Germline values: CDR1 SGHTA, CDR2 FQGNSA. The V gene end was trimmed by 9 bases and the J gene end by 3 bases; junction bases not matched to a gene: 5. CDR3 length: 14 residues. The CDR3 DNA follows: TGTGCCAGTTCGACAGGGGGTCACACCGGGGAGCTGTTTTTT. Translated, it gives CASSTGGHTGELFF.

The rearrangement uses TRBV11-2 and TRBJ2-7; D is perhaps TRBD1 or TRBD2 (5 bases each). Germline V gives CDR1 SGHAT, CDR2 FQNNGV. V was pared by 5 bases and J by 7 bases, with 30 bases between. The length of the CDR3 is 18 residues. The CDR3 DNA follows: TGTGCCAGCAGCCCAAGCTACAGGACTGCTGAAACCTCTAAAGAGCAGTACTTC. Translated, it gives CASSPSYRTAETSKEQYF.

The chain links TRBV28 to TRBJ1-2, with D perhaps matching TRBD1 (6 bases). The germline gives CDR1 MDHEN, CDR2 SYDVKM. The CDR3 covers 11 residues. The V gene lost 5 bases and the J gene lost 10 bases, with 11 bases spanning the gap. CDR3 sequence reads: CASSAGTPYTF. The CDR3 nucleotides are TGTGCCAGCAGTGCAGGGACACCCTACACCTTC.

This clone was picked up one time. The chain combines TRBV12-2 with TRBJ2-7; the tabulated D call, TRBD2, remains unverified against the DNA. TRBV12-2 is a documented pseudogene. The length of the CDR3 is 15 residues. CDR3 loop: CASRSRLAVPYEQYF. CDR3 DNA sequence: TGTGCAAGTCGCTCCCGACTAGCGGTGCCCTACGAGCAGTACTTC.

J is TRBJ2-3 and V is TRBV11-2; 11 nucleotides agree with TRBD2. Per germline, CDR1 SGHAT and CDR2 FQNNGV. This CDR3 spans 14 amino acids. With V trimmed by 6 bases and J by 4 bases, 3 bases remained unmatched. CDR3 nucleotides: TGTGCCAGCAGTGGTAGCGGGGGGGCAGATACGCAGTATTTT. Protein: CASSGSGGADTQYF.

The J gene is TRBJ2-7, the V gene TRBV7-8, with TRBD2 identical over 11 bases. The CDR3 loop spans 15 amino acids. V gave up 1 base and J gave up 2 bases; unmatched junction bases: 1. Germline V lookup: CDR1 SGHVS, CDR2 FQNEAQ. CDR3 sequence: CASSLGLAGPYEQYF. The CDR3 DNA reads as TGTGCCAGCAGCTTAGGACTAGCGGGGCCCTACGAGCAGTACTTC.

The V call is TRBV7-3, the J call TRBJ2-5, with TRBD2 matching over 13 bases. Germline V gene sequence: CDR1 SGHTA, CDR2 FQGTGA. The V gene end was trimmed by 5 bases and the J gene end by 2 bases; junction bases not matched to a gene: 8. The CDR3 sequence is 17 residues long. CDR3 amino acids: CASSPSRLAGGQETQYF. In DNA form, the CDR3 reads TGTGCCAGCAGCCCTTCAAGACTAGCGGGGGGACAAGAGACCCAGTACTTC.

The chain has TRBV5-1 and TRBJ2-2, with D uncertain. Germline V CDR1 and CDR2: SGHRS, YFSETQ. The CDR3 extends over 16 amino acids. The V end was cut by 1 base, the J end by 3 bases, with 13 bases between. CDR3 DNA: TGCGCCAGCAGCTTGTTGACTCCCCCGGACACCGGGGAGCTGTTTTTT. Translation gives CASSLLTPPDTGELFF.

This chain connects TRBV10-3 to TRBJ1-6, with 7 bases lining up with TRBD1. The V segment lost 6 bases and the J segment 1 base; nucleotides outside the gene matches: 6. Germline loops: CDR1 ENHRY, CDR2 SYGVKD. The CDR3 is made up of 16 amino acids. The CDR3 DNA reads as TGTGCCATCAGGAGTGGGGACAGTTCCTATAATTCACCCCTCCACTTT. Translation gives CAIRSGDSSYNSPLHF.